Given below is one T cell receptor (beta chain) in context. This sample stems from a study of blood T cell repertoires in COVID-19. Libraries were prepared by immunoSEQ multiplex PCR; TCRdb keeps only in-frame clonotypes and omits some of them. The table includes under 350,000 clones, 65% to 90% detected once. Germline V gene data show CDR1 as SGHTA and CDR2 as FQGTGA. The V end was cut by 5 bases, the J end by 0 bases, with 12 bases between. This CDR3 comprises 15 residues. The rearrangement joins TRBV7-3 to TRBJ2-3; D call uncertain. The receptor was isolated from a human donor in a cohort sampled during active COVID-19. Specimen: peripheral blood. CDR3 DNA sequence: TGTGCCAGCAGCAGTGAGGCAGAAAGCACAGATACGCAGTATTTT. Translated, it gives CASSSEAESTDTQYF.